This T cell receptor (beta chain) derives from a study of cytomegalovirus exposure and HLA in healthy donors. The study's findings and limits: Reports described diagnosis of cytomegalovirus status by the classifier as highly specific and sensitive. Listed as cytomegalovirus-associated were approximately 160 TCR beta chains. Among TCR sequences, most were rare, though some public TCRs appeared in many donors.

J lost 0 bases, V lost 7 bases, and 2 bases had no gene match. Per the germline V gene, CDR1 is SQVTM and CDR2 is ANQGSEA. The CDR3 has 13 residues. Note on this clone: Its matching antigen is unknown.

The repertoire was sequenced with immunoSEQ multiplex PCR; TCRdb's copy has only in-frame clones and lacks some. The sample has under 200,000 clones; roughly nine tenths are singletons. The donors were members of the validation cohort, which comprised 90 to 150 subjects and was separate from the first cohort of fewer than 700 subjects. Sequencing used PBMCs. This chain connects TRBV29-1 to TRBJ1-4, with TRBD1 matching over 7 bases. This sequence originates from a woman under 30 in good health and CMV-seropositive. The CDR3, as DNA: TGCAGCGGACAGGGTACAACTAATGAAAAACTGTTTTTT. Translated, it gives CSGQGTTNEKLFF.